A selection of T cell receptor beta chains follows, all from one sample in a study of Graves' ophthalmopathy and Graves' hyperthyroidism. Via MiXCR, TCRdb re-called the multiplex PCR reads, giving one row per CDR3 protein. The table includes 600,000 to 650,000 distinct CDR3 sequences, about a fifth detected once. Sequencing was carried out using peripheral blood. The receptor source for this set is a woman aged 18-29 years with stable Graves' hyperthyroidism. Some clones in this sample may be carry-over from other donors' samples. Each CDR3 is given with its conserved first and last residue. The order of the fields is CDR3 protein, D gene, CDR3 length, J gene, V gene. The D gene is left open where the match is weak.

cdr3_aa: CSAFEQGAGANVLTF
d_call: .
cdr3_length: 15
j_call: TRBJ2-6
v_call: TRBV20-1

cdr3_aa: CSVEGTAGNTIYF
d_call: .
cdr3_length: 13
j_call: TRBJ1-3
v_call: TRBV29-1

cdr3_aa: CASSERGVSNYGYTF
d_call: .
cdr3_length: 15
j_call: TRBJ1-2
v_call: TRBV6-1

cdr3_aa: CASTEGSLQETQYF
d_call: .
cdr3_length: 14
j_call: TRBJ2-5
v_call: TRBV6-1

cdr3_aa: CASSPIHHNRGWQETQYF
d_call: .
cdr3_length: 18
j_call: TRBJ2-5
v_call: TRBV5-6

cdr3_aa: CASSQEGSGETQYF
d_call: .
cdr3_length: 14
j_call: TRBJ2-5
v_call: TRBV4-3

cdr3_aa: CASSPPAEGRGGYTF
d_call: .
cdr3_length: 15
j_call: TRBJ1-2
v_call: TRBV5-6

cdr3_aa: CASSPSSQSNTEAFF
d_call: .
cdr3_length: 15
j_call: TRBJ1-1
v_call: TRBV28

cdr3_aa: CSVTLQGNQPQYF
d_call: .
cdr3_length: 13
j_call: .
v_call: TRBV29-1

cdr3_aa: CASARASYEQYF
d_call: .
cdr3_length: 12
j_call: TRBJ2-7
v_call: TRBV12-5

cdr3_aa: CASSYYHSRGLGTGELFF
d_call: TRBD1
cdr3_length: 18
j_call: TRBJ2-2
v_call: TRBV7-3

cdr3_aa: CASSGLVPVQETQYF
d_call: .
cdr3_length: 15
j_call: TRBJ2-5
v_call: TRBV12-3/TRBV12-4

cdr3_aa: CAISERQPRGQETQYF
d_call: .
cdr3_length: 16
j_call: TRBJ2-5
v_call: TRBV10-3